This T cell receptor (beta chain) was observed in a study of shared clonotypes between healthy human individuals. Produced via immunoSEQ multiplex PCR; TCRdb's table is partial and in-frame only. The sample lists fewer than 2.5 million clones, approximately 94% occurring once. This clone was seen once. CDR3 length: 14 amino acids. From germline, CDR1 is MDHEN and CDR2 SYDVKM. The V and J ends lost 7 bases and 2 bases respectively, with 13 bases between them. The material sequenced was naive CD4+ T cells from PBMCs. As to subset: CD45RA+ positively selected. The J gene is TRBJ2-3, the V gene TRBV28, with TRBD2 as a possible D gene (5 bases). The TCR was taken from a man aged 18 to 35 in good health. Some clones in this sample may be carry-over from other donors' samples. CDR3 coding DNA: TGTGCCAGCACCCTTGGACTGATCACAGATACGCAGTATTTT. It codes for CASTLGLITDTQYF. Full variable domain (rest looked up from reference TRBV28 and TRBJ2-3): DVKVTQSSRYLVKRTGEKVFLECVQDMDHENMFWYRQDPGLGLRLIYFSYDVKMKEKGDIPEGYSVSREKKERFSLILESASTNQTSMYLCASTLGLITDTQYFGPGTRLTVL.